The rows below give T cell receptor beta chains drawn from one sample of a study of T cell repertoires in ileal Crohn's disease. The data were produced by immunoSEQ multiplex PCR, yet TCRdb's version contains in-frame clones alone and is incomplete. The sample carries 13,000 to 15,000 clones, around nine tenths recorded once. Material: ileal tissue. These TCRs come from an adult with Crohn's disease. CDR3s include the opening cysteine and the closing phenylalanine or tryptophan. Each record gives: V gene, J gene, CDR3 protein.

V gene: TRBV6-5; J gene: TRBJ1-2; CDR3 protein: CASRRGGRGYTF
V gene: TRBV7-6; J gene: TRBJ2-5; CDR3 protein: CASSSPLAGQETQYF
V gene: TRBV19; J gene: TRBJ1-2; CDR3 protein: CASSLNRGLVYGYTF
V gene: TRBV6-6; J gene: TRBJ2-7; CDR3 protein: CASSPDSISYEQYF
V gene: TRBV25-1; J gene: TRBJ1-1; CDR3 protein: CASREDRTGRAEAFF
V gene: TRBV5-1; J gene: TRBJ2-1; CDR3 protein: CASSLEGLGYNEQFF
V gene: TRBV9; J gene: TRBJ2-5; CDR3 protein: CASSPFPGAVETQYF
V gene: TRBV7-2; J gene: TRBJ2-7; CDR3 protein: CASSSQISSSYEQYF
V gene: TRBV4-3; J gene: TRBJ2-7; CDR3 protein: CASSQEYRGVVYEQYF
V gene: TRBV5-1; J gene: TRBJ1-1; CDR3 protein: CASSAESGNTEAFF
V gene: TRBV7-8; J gene: TRBJ1-2; CDR3 protein: CASSLNWDRVAYGYTF
V gene: TRBV30; J gene: TRBJ1-1; CDR3 protein: CAWSVQDRGGNTEAFF
V gene: TRBV6-5; J gene: TRBJ2-3; CDR3 protein: CASSYMWSGSGDTQYF
V gene: TRBV29-1; J gene: TRBJ1-2; CDR3 protein: CSVAGTTVNGYTF
V gene: TRBV7-9; J gene: TRBJ2-1; CDR3 protein: CASSLEGGAEQFF
V gene: TRBV7-3; J gene: TRBJ2-1; CDR3 protein: CASSVMTSDYNEQFF
V gene: TRBV9; J gene: TRBJ2-1; CDR3 protein: CASNQGAGYNEQFF
V gene: TRBV18; J gene: TRBJ2-5; CDR3 protein: CASSPRRLETQYF
V gene: TRBV6-5; J gene: TRBJ2-5; CDR3 protein: CASNLDRGARETQYF
V gene: TRBV13; J gene: TRBJ2-1; CDR3 protein: CASSSQQGYNEQFF
V gene: TRBV9; J gene: TRBJ1-5; CDR3 protein: CASSVDTGVNQPQHF
V gene: TRBV18; J gene: TRBJ2-7; CDR3 protein: CASSRPSGSSETYEQYF
V gene: TRBV28; J gene: TRBJ2-2; CDR3 protein: CASSFAGTNTGELFF
V gene: TRBV5-1; J gene: TRBJ2-2; CDR3 protein: CASSLSAVPGELFF
V gene: TRBV13; J gene: TRBJ2-1; CDR3 protein: CASSLDPGGSNEQFF
V gene: TRBV7-3; J gene: TRBJ2-6; CDR3 protein: CASSFYSGANVLTF
V gene: TRBV10-1; J gene: TRBJ1-4; CDR3 protein: CASSLDRRSPSTNEKLFF
V gene: TRBV9; J gene: TRBJ1-4; CDR3 protein: CASSQDTGVNEKLFF
V gene: TRBV12-2; J gene: TRBJ2-7; CDR3 protein: CASPPRRTGGPYEQYF
V gene: TRBV4-1; J gene: TRBJ2-7; CDR3 protein: CASSQTGTGDEQYF
V gene: TRBV7-3; J gene: TRBJ2-3; CDR3 protein: CASSLNPSGGATDTQYF
V gene: TRBV5-1; J gene: TRBJ2-2; CDR3 protein: CASTLQGFGELFF
V gene: TRBV5-1; J gene: TRBJ2-7; CDR3 protein: CASSFGTAALSSEQYF
V gene: TRBV28; J gene: TRBJ2-5; CDR3 protein: CGTGDLGPQYF
V gene: TRBV13; J gene: TRBJ1-6; CDR3 protein: CASSDPGQGGGSPLHF
V gene: TRBV21-1; J gene: TRBJ2-7; CDR3 protein: CASSPTRRHFEQYF